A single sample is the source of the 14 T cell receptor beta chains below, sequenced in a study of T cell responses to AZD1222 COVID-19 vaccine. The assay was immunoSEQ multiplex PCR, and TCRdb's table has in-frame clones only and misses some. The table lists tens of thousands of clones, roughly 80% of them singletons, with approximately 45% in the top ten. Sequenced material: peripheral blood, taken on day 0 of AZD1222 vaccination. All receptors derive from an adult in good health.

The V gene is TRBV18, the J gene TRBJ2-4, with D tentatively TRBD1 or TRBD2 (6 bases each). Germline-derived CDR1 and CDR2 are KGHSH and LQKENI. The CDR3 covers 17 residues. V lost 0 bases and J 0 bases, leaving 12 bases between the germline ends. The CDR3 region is CASSPPWGALAKNIQYF. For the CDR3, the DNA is TGTGCCAGCTCACCACCGTGGGGGGCCTTAGCCAAAAACATTCAGTACTTC.

In nucleotides, the CDR3 is TGTGCCAGCAGCCTTGGACTAGCGGGGGGTAATACAGGGAATGAGCAGTTCTTC. This gives the protein CASSLGLAGGNTGNEQFF. The chain links TRBV5-4 to TRBJ2-1; 14 positions agree with TRBD2. The CDR3 has 18 amino acids. V was clipped by 4 bases and J by 7 bases; unmatched bases: 13. Germline V gene data show CDR1 as SGHNT and CDR2 as YYREEE (reference sequence).

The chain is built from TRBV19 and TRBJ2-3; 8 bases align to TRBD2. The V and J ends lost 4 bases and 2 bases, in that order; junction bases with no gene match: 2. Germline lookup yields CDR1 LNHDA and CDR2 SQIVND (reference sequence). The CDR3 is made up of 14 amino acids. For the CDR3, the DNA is TGTGCCAGTAGTAGGCGGGGGGACACAGATACGCAGTATTTT. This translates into CASSRRGDTDTQYF.

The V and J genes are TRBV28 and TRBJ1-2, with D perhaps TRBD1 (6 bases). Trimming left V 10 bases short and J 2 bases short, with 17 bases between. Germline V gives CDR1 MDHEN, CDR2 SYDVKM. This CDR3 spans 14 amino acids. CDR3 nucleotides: TGTGCCATCTGGGAGGACAGCCTCAACTATGGCTACACCTTC. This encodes CAIWEDSLNYGYTF.

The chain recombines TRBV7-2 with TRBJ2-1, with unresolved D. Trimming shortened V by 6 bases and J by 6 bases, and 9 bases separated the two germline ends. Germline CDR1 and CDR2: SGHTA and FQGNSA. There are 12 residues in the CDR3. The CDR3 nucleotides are TGTGCCAGCAGACACGACGGCAATGAGCAGTTCTTC. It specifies CASRHDGNEQFF.

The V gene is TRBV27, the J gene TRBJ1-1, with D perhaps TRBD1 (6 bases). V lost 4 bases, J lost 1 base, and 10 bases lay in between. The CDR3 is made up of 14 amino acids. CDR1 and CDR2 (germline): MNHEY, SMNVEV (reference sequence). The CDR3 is CASSSLRGNTEAFF. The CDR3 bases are TGTGCCAGCAGTTCCCTCAGGGGGAACACTGAAGCTTTCTTT.

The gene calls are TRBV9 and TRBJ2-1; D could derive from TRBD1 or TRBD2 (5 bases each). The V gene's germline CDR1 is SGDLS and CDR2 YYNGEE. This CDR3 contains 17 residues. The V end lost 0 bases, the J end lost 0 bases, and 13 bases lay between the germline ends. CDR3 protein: CASSVGWGSSSYNEQFF. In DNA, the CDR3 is TGTGCCAGCAGCGTAGGTTGGGGGTCGAGCTCCTACAATGAGCAGTTCTTC.

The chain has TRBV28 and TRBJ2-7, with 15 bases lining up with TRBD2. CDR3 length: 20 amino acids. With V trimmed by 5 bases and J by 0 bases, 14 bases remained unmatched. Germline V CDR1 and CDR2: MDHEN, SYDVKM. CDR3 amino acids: CASSQRPGTSGRQSSYEQYF. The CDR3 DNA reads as TGTGCCAGCAGTCAGCGACCCGGGACTAGCGGGAGGCAAAGCTCCTACGAGCAGTACTTC.

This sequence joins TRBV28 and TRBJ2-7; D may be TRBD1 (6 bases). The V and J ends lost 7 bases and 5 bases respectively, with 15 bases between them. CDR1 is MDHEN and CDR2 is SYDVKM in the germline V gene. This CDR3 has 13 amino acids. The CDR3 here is CASTQLPGDEQYF. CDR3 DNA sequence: TGTGCCAGCACCCAACTCCCAGGGGACGAGCAGTACTTC.

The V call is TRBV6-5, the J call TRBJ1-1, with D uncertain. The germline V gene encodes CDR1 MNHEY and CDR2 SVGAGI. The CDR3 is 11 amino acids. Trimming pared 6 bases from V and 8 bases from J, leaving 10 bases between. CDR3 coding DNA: TGTGCCAGCAGAGGCCGTTCCGAAGCTTTCTTT. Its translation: CASRGRSEAFF.

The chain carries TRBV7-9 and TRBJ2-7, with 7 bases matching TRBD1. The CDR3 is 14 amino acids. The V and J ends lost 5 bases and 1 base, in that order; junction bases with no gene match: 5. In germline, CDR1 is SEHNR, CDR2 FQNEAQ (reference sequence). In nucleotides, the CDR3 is TGTGCCAGCAGCCCGACAGGGCGTTCCTACGAGCAGTACTTC. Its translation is CASSPTGRSYEQYF.

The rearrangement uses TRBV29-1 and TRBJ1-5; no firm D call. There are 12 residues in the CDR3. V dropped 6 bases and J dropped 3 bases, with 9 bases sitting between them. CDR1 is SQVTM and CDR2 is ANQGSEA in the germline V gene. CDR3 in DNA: TGCAGCGTAAAGGACTTCAATCAGCCCCAGCATTTT. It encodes CSVKDFNQPQHF.

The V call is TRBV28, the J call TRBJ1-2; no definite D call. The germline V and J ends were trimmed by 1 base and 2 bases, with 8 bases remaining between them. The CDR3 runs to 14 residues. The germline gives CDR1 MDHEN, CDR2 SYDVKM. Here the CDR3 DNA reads TGTGCCAGCAGTTTATTACAACCCAACTATGGCTACACCTTC. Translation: CASSLLQPNYGYTF.

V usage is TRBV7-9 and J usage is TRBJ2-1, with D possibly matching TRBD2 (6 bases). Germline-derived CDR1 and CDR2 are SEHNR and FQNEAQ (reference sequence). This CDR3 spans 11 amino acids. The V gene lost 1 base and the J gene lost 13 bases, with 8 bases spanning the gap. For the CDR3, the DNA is TGTGCCAGCAGCTTAGGGACTATACAGTTCTTC. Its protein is CASSLGTIQFF.